This record covers a single T cell receptor beta chain. No antigen is known for it. Trimming cost V 0 bases and J 2 bases, with 3 bases left between them. The CDR3 runs 13 residues. Germline CDR1 and CDR2: SGHKS and YYEKEE (reference sequence). The library targeted TCRbeta and was prepared with unique molecular identifiers. TCRdb reanalysed the PCR reads using MiXCR and keeps one entry per CDR3 protein. The table records about 200,000 distinct CDR3 sequences, approximately 7% of them present only once. These data are taken from a study of T-cell reconstitution after alpha-beta-depleted transplantation in children. Study results and limitations: When one year had passed after transplant, most T-cell counts and diversity came from newly produced T cells. Several hundred expanded graft clones reportedly were the source of alpha-beta T cells about two months after transplant.

Here the sequenced sample was PBMCs, taken before TCRalphabeta/CD19-depleted stem cell transplant. The receptor was derived from a boy between 2 and 10 years old with acute lymphoblastic leukemia, due to receive a stem cell transplant. The chain is built from TRBV5-5 and TRBJ2-1; D gene uncertain. The CDR3, as DNA: TGTGCCAGCAGCTTGGAAACCTACAATGAGCAGTTCTTC. This gives the protein CASSLETYNEQFF.